These T cell receptor beta chains were read from a single sample in a study of regulatory T cells in long-lasting Graves disease. MiXCR, run by TCRdb on the multiplex PCR reads, gives a single entry per CDR3 protein. The sample lists under 300,000 distinct CDR3 sequences, just over 20% occurring once. The sequencing here drew on peripheral blood mononuclear cells (PBMCs), taken at new diagnosis, from a patient treated with antithyroid drugs. The origin of the receptors is a female donor with Graves disease. The CDR3 runs from the conserved cysteine through the conserved F or W. A D gene is named only where the DNA matches it firmly. Clone size is given for some rows only: seen once, a few or many times, or a class if the clone is expanded.

abundance | j_gene | d_gene | v_gene | CDR3aa
- | TRBJ2-5 | - | TRBV20-1 | CSARDPAGPKGTQYF
once | TRBJ2-4 | - | TRBV19 | CASSHFPQWMKAGAKNIQYF
many | TRBJ1-1 | - | TRBV7-9 | CASSPRTRLDTEAFF
many | TRBJ1-2 | - | TRBV7-9 | CASSLAAGSYGYTF
many | TRBJ2-5 | - | TRBV6-5 | CASSSFYPQETQYF
once | TRBJ2-1 | - | TRBV5-5 | CASSLVADSSYNEQFF
many | TRBJ2-1 | - | TRBV2 | CASSKSGTLNEQFF
- | TRBJ2-1 | TRBD2 | TRBV2 | CASRTGLAGQSSYNEQFF
- | TRBJ2-1 | TRBD2 | TRBV11-2 | CASSLGSRLAGGPGVGFF
many | TRBJ2-3 | - | TRBV24-1 | CAIGGGESTDTQYF
many | TRBJ1-5 | TRBD1 | TRBV5-1 | CASTQTGEDNQPQHF
many | TRBJ2-3 | TRBD2 | TRBV7-3 | CASSHTSGGLDTQYF
many | TRBJ2-7 | - | TRBV20-1 | CSAREQVNVEQYF
many | TRBJ2-3 | TRBD2 | TRBV5-1 | CASSSGTSDSDTQYF
- | TRBJ2-7 | TRBD2 | TRBV6-2/TRBV6-3 | CASSYSMISGSLAYEQYF
few | TRBJ2-1 | - | TRBV20-1 | CSAPWGRLRAGEQLF
many | TRBJ1-2 | - | TRBV7-9 | CASSRGSSHGYTF
many | TRBJ1-2 | TRBD1 | TRBV9 | CASSKRTGVVGYTF
many | TRBJ2-7 | TRBD2 | TRBV20-1 | CSAETSGGTYEQYF
many | TRBJ1-5 | - | TRBV29-1 | CSVAMTAGPQHF
many | TRBJ2-7 | - | TRBV3-1 | CASSPMSSIYEQYF
- | TRBJ1-1 | - | TRBV6-2/TRBV6-3 | CASNNGAMNTEAFF
many | TRBJ1-5 | - | TRBV20-1 | CSARSGRGRNQPQHF
many | TRBJ2-5 | - | TRBV28 | CASRSGPEQETQYF
- | TRBJ2-2 | TRBD2 | TRBV5-1 | CASSRGLAESTGELFF
- | TRBJ2-1 | - | TRBV14 | CASSPVAVAYNEQFF